The 17 T cell receptor beta chains listed next were all sequenced from one sample in a study of shared clonotypes between healthy human individuals. Positively selected for CCR7, the CD45RO-negative cells used as naive CD8 cells excluded terminally differentiated effector memory CD45RA+ cells. Sequencing used immunoSEQ multiplex PCR; TCRdb keeps in-frame clones, though not all of them. The profile shows about 2.1 million clones, about 93% of them singletons. Sequencing used naive CD8+ T cells from PBMCs. The source is a man aged 18 to 29 in good health. Some clones in this sample may be carry-over from other donors' samples.

V gene TRBV9 combines with J gene TRBJ2-2, with 7 bases aligning to TRBD1. CDR3 length equals 16 residues. The J segment lost 7 bases and the V segment lost 0 bases, leaving 9 bases of the junction unmatched. Germline CDR1 and CDR2: SGDLS and YYNGEE. DNA for the CDR3: TGTGCCAGCAGCGTAGGACAGGGAAGCGATTACGGGGAGCTGTTTTTT. It yields the protein CASSVGQGSDYGELFF. Complete variable domain (other parts from reference TRBV9 and TRBJ2-2): DSGVTQTPKHLITATGQRVTLRCSPRSGDLSVYWYQQSLDQGLQFLIQYYNGEERAKGNILERFSAQQFPDLHSELNLSSLELGDSALYFCASSVGQGSDYGELFFGEGSRLTVL.

V gene TRBV11-3 combines with J gene TRBJ2-3, with D possibly being TRBD1 or TRBD2 (6 bases each). The V and J ends lost 5 bases and 3 bases respectively, with 18 bases between them. Germline loops: CDR1 SGHNT, CDR2 YENEEA. The CDR3 contains 16 residues. DNA of the CDR3: TGTGCCAGCAGCCACGGACCACAGGGACTTACAGATACGCAGTATTTT. As protein: CASSHGPQGLTDTQYF. The full variable domain, rest sourced from reference TRBV11-3 and TRBJ2-3, is EAGVVQSPRYKIIEKKQPVAFWCNPISGHNTLYWYLQNLGQGPELLIRYENEEAVDDSQLPKDRFSAERLKGVDSTLKIQPAELGDSAVYLCASSHGPQGLTDTQYFGPGTRLTVL.

This sequence joins TRBV2 and TRBJ2-7, with TRBD2 as a possible D gene (7 bases). Germline values: CDR1 SNHLY, CDR2 FYNNEI. Deletions cut 2 bases from V and 3 bases from J, with 17 bases between. CDR3 length: 16 amino acids. The CDR3: CASSERGAPPRYEQYF. The CDR3 region has the DNA TGTGCCAGCAGTGAACGGGGGGCACCACCTCGCTACGAGCAGTACTTC.

CDR3: CASSSSGNGELFF. In DNA, the CDR3 is TGTGCCAGCAGTTCCTCCGGGAACGGGGAGCTGTTTTTT. J is TRBJ2-2 and V is TRBV5-5; a possible D gene is TRBD2 (5 bases). CDR3 length: 13 residues. Per the germline V gene, CDR1 is SGHKS and CDR2 is YYEKEE (reference sequence). V shed 5 bases and J shed 7 bases, with 12 bases lying between them.

The gene calls are TRBV6-5 and TRBJ1-1; tentatively, D is TRBD1 (5 bases). The CDR3 is 14 amino acids. Trimming left V 2 bases short and J 2 bases short, with 9 bases between. CDR1 and CDR2 from the germline V gene are MNHEY and SVGAGI. This CDR3 reads CASSYRGTNTEAFF. Here the CDR3 DNA reads TGTGCCAGCAGTTACCGGGGCACTAACACTGAAGCTTTCTTT.

A word on this clone: In the same sample, other DNA sequences code for this CDR3. The J gene is TRBJ2-1, the V gene TRBV7-6; the D is unclear. Germline loops: CDR1 SGHVS, CDR2 FNYEAQ. The germline V and J ends were trimmed by 0 bases and 3 bases, with 6 bases remaining between them. CDR3 size: 14 residues. CDR3 sequence reads: CASSLAGNYNEQFF. CDR3 DNA sequence: TGTGCCAGCAGCTTAGCTGGAAACTACAATGAGCAGTTCTTC.

A note on this clone: Other DNA variants within this sample encode the same CDR3. This rearrangement joins TRBV6-5 to TRBJ1-1; D unclear. The CDR3 runs to 13 residues. The ends were cut back, 2 bases at V and 3 bases at J, with 7 bases in the middle. The germline CDR1 and CDR2 sequences are MNHEY and SVGAGI. Here the CDR3 DNA reads TGTGCCAGCAGTTACGCCGGAGACACTGAAGCTTTCTTT. It codes for CASSYAGDTEAFF.

The V gene is TRBV6-1, the J gene TRBJ1-1; unclear D gene. With 1 base removed from V and 9 bases from J, the gap between germline ends came to 15 bases. The CDR3 consists of 14 residues. In germline, CDR1 is MNHNS, CDR2 SASEGT. The CDR3 nucleotides read TGTGCCAGCAGTGAAGGCAGGCGGCCTGAACAAGCTTTCTTT. This encodes CASSEGRRPEQAFF.

The gene calls are TRBV29-1 and TRBJ2-5; possible D gene TRBD2, 6 bases. The CDR3 runs to 14 residues. V gave up 6 bases and J gave up 5 bases, with 19 bases separating them. Germline CDR1 and CDR2: SQVTM and ANQGSEA. The CDR3 nucleotides are TGCAGCGTATGCGGAAATGCGGGAACGGAGACCCAGTACTTC. As protein: CSVCGNAGTETQYF. The whole variable domain, filled in from reference TRBV29-1 and TRBJ2-5, reads SAVISQKPSRDICQRGTSLTIQCQVDSQVTMMFWYRQQPGQSLTLIATANQGSEATYESGFVIDKFPISRPNLTFSTLTVSNMSPEDSSIYLCSVCGNAGTETQYFGPGTRLLVL.

The CDR3 loop is CASSSPGPSTDTQYF. In DNA form, the CDR3 reads TGTGCCAGCAGTTCGCCGGGACCTAGCACAGATACGCAGTATTTT. This chain connects TRBV27 to TRBJ2-3; D may match TRBD1 or TRBD2 (5 bases each). CDR1 and CDR2 (germline): MNHEY, SMNVEV (reference sequence). This CDR3 has 15 residues. V was cut by 4 bases and J by 0 bases, with 11 bases left in between.

This chain links TRBV28 with TRBJ2-5; D is undetermined. Germline CDR1 reads MDHEN; CDR2 reads SYDVKM. Between the trimmed V and J ends, which lost 5 bases and 1 base, there was a span of 8 bases. The CDR3 is 13 residues long. The CDR3 nucleotides are TGTGCCAGCAGTCCCTCCCTCCAAGAGACCCAGTACTTC. This codes for CASSPSLQETQYF.

The chain combines TRBV4-1 with TRBJ2-3, with D tentatively TRBD2 (6 bases). Germline loops: CDR1 MGHRA, CDR2 YSYEKL. Trimming pared 0 bases from V and 4 bases from J, leaving 23 bases between. The CDR3 covers 19 residues. The CDR3 region has the DNA TGCGCCAGCAGCCAAGATGAAGGGACTGAGGATCTCGGGGCAGATACGCAGTATTTT. It codes for CASSQDEGTEDLGADTQYF.

The V and J genes are TRBV9 and TRBJ2-1; 10 bases line up with TRBD1. V shed 5 bases and J 6 bases; nucleotides not matched to a gene: 2. This CDR3 spans 13 amino acids. Germline lookup yields CDR1 SGDLS and CDR2 YYNGEE. Here the CDR3 DNA reads TGTGCCAGCAGAGGACAGGGGGTCAATGAGCAGTTCTTC. Translation gives CASRGQGVNEQFF. Filled out from reference TRBV9 and TRBJ2-1, the complete variable domain reads DSGVTQTPKHLITATGQRVTLRCSPRSGDLSVYWYQQSLDQGLQFLIQYYNGEERAKGNILERFSAQQFPDLHSELNLSSLELGDSALYFCASRGQGVNEQFFGPGTRLTVL.

The chain couples TRBV5-6 to TRBJ1-2; TRBD1 is a possible D gene (6 bases). V lost 2 bases and J 4 bases, leaving 15 bases between the germline ends. CDR1 SGHDT and CDR2 YYEEEE come from the germline V gene. This CDR3 contains 15 residues. The CDR3: CASSFRRDTTYGYTF. For the CDR3, the DNA is TGTGCCAGCAGCTTTCGCCGGGACACGACCTATGGCTACACCTTC.

This clone was counted a single time. V gene TRBV4-2 combines with J gene TRBJ2-7; D remains unclear. Deletions cut 1 base from V and 0 bases from J, with 7 bases between. The length of the CDR3 is 14 residues. Germline V gene lookup returns CDR1 LGHNA and CDR2 YNFKEQ. The chain's CDR3 is CASSQGLSSYEQYF. For the CDR3, the DNA is TGTGCCAGCAGCCAAGGCCTGTCCTCCTACGAGCAGTACTTC.

The chain carries TRBV11-2 and TRBJ1-5; D not resolved. The V end was cut by 3 bases, the J end by 4 bases, with 10 bases between. CDR3 length: 14 residues. CDR1 and CDR2 (germline): SGHAT, FQNNGV. CDR3 sequence reads: CASSLSRGNQPQHF. In DNA form, the CDR3 reads TGTGCCAGCAGCTTGTCCCGGGGAAATCAGCCCCAGCATTTT.

As DNA, the CDR3 is TGTGCCAGCAGCCCGCTGACTAGCGGGAGCGAGCAGTACTTC. This gives the protein CASSPLTSGSEQYF. This chain joins TRBV7-2 and TRBJ2-7; 12 bases are a match to TRBD2. V was pared by 5 bases and J by 6 bases, with 5 bases of the junction left unmatched. The CDR3 loop spans 14 amino acids. In germline, CDR1 is SGHTA, CDR2 FQGNSA.